The table lists the clone carrying this T cell receptor (beta chain) with a few counts. Generated by immunoSEQ multiplex PCR, the TCRdb table keeps only in-frame clones and is missing some. The table lists about 200,000 clones, 84% of them singletons. The sample is drawn from a study of blood T cell repertoires in COVID-19. V lost 2 bases, J lost 4 bases, and 18 bases lay in between. The CDR3 contains 17 residues. Germline V gives CDR1 MGHRA, CDR2 YSYEKL. The origin of this receptor is a woman aged 65 to 85 with active or convalescent COVID-19. The chain carries TRBV4-1 and TRBJ1-3, with D possibly TRBD1 on 5 matching bases. The sample comprised peripheral blood. The DNA for the CDR3 is TGCGCCAGCAGCCAAACGTTATCCCTGCCAGGGGGAAACACCATATATTTT. Protein: CASSQTLSLPGGNTIYF.